This TCR beta chain was sequenced in a study of shared clonotypes between healthy human individuals. Study-level findings and limits: Sorted-subset sequencing was shown by rarefaction to be incomplete despite large depth. Sampling involved blood alone; tissue repertoires likely differ.

About this clone: What it binds is unknown.

Looked up from germline, CDR1 is MDHEN and CDR2 is SYDVKM. The CDR3 is made up of 16 amino acids. The V gene lost 8 bases and the J gene lost 1 base, with 20 bases spanning the gap. Here immunoSEQ multiplex PCR was the method, and the copy in TCRdb shows in-frame clones only, minus some. Of about 2.3 million clones in the sample, approximately 95% were seen once. Sequencing was done on a sample of naive CD4+ T cells from PBMCs. Described subset: CD45RA+ positively selected. The V and J genes are TRBV28 and TRBJ1-1; unclear D gene. The TCR sequence derives from a man younger than 30 in good health. Some clones in this sample may be carry-over from other donors' samples. Here the CDR3 reads CASHVLPRYENTEAFF. The DNA of the CDR3 is TGTGCCAGCCACGTCCTCCCACGGTACGAGAACACTGAAGCTTTCTTT.